Below are 12 T cell receptor beta chains sequenced from a single sample in a study of cytomegalovirus exposure and HLA in healthy donors. PCR amplification relied on 60 Vbeta primers (plus 13 Jbeta primers). Clones were read by immunoSEQ multiplex PCR, and TCRdb kept only the in-frame ones, dropping some. This sample has around 100,000 clones, with more than 70% found just once. Sequenced sample: PBMCs. The source is a woman in her fifties or sixties in good health and CMV-seropositive.

This chain uses TRBV9 with TRBJ2-7; 8 nucleotides line up with TRBD1. The CDR3 covers 14 residues. The junction had 7 bases not matched to a gene; V was cut back by 4 bases and J by 4 bases. Germline loops: CDR1 SGDLS, CDR2 YYNGEE. The CDR3 loop is CASSIAGGGYEQYF. The CDR3 bases are TGTGCCAGCAGCATTGCAGGGGGCGGTTACGAGCAGTACTTC.

This chain connects TRBV15 to TRBJ1-5; TRBD1 is a possible D gene (5 bases). Germline values: CDR1 LNHNV, CDR2 YYDKDF (reference sequence). V dropped 1 base and J dropped 2 bases, with 12 bases sitting between them. This CDR3 has 16 amino acids. The DNA of the CDR3 is TGTGCCACCAGCAGAGCCGCAGGGATCGGCAATCAGCCCCAGCATTTT. This translates into CATSRAAGIGNQPQHF.

Concerning this clone: Different DNA sequences within this sample yield the same CDR3. The V gene is TRBV29-1, the J gene TRBJ1-1; D gene unclear. Trimming shortened V by 7 bases and J by 0 bases, and 6 bases separated the two germline ends. The CDR3 consists of 11 residues. In germline, CDR1 is SQVTM, CDR2 ANQGSEA. DNA for the CDR3: TGCAGCGGTACAGTGAACACTGAAGCTTTCTTT. Encoded protein: CSGTVNTEAFF.

The chain is built from TRBV9 and TRBJ1-3, with D hard to call. This CDR3 contains 13 residues. Trimming took 5 bases from V and 0 from J, leaving 6 bases between them. The V gene's germline CDR1 is SGDLS and CDR2 YYNGEE. The DNA of the CDR3 is TGTGCCAGCAGTTCCTACTCTGGAAACACCATATATTTT. Translation gives CASSSYSGNTIYF.

The gene calls are TRBV11-2 and TRBJ1-2; TRBD1 matches at 7 bases. There are 18 residues in the CDR3. CDR1 is SGHAT and CDR2 is FQNNGV in the germline V gene. J gave up 0 bases and V 4 bases, and 14 bases lay outside the gene matches. The chain's CDR3 is CASSSLVEGANSNYGYTF. Written as DNA, the CDR3 is TGTGCCAGCAGCTCCCTAGTGGAGGGGGCGAATTCTAACTATGGCTACACCTTC.

The chain carries TRBV7-9 and TRBJ2-7; TRBD2 matches 13 bases. V shed 5 bases, J shed 1 base, and the junction held 5 bases outside the gene matches. The germline V gene has CDR1 SEHNR and CDR2 FQNEAQ (reference sequence). The CDR3 sequence is 16 residues long. The CDR3 loop reads CASSRGLAGESYEQYF. The CDR3 region has the DNA TGTGCCAGCAGCCGAGGACTAGCGGGAGAATCCTACGAGCAGTACTTC.

This clone has just one count. CDR3 in amino acids: CASRSAGSVYEQYF. Here the CDR3 DNA reads TGTGCCAGCCGGTCGGCAGGGTCCGTCTACGAGCAGTACTTC. The chain is built from TRBV28 and TRBJ2-7; D possibly corresponds to TRBD1 (5 bases). Between the trimmed V and J ends, which lost 8 bases and 3 bases, there was a span of 17 bases. The germline CDR1 and CDR2 sequences are MDHEN and SYDVKM. The CDR3 is 14 amino acids.

V is TRBV6-6 and J is TRBJ1-1; TRBD1 matches at 7 bases. V shed 6 bases, J shed 1 base, and the junction held 5 bases outside the gene matches. The CDR3 runs 14 residues. Germline CDR1 and CDR2: MNHNY and SVGAGI (reference sequence). In DNA form, the CDR3 reads TGTGCCAGCAGGGCCGGGACAGCGAACACTGAAGCTTTCTTT. Translated: CASRAGTANTEAFF.

The rearrangement links TRBV28 to TRBJ1-2; possible D gene TRBD1, 6 bases. Trimming took off 6 bases at V and 6 bases at J, with 17 bases between the two ends. This CDR3 contains 14 residues. Per germline, CDR1 MDHEN and CDR2 SYDVKM. CDR3 sequence (DNA): TGTGCCAGCAGCGTCCAGGGGAGAAGAGATGGCTACACCTTC. Translating it yields CASSVQGRRDGYTF.

The V and J genes are TRBV5-1 and TRBJ2-7; TRBD1 matches at 8 bases. Trimming cost V 4 bases and J 2 bases; bases outside gene matches: 11. This CDR3 contains 16 residues. The germline V gene has CDR1 SGHRS and CDR2 YFSETQ. The CDR3 DNA sequence: TGCGCCAGCAGCGTACAGACAGGGGCGAGAACCTACGAGCAGTACTTC. Its translation is CASSVQTGARTYEQYF.

This sequence joins TRBV6-6 and TRBJ2-3, with 11 bases lining up with TRBD2. This CDR3 is 14 amino acids long. J lost 1 base, V lost 10 bases, and 4 bases had no gene match. Germline V gene lookup returns CDR1 MNHNY and CDR2 SVGAGI (reference sequence). Here the CDR3 reads CATGTSGGTDTQYF. The DNA of the CDR3 is TGTGCCACCGGGACTAGCGGAGGCACAGATACGCAGTATTTT.

This clone was picked up many times. The V and J genes are TRBV19 and TRBJ2-2; 10 bases fit TRBD1. The CDR3 extends over 14 amino acids. CDR1 is LNHDA, CDR2 SQIVND, per germline (reference sequence). With V trimmed by 8 bases and J by 8 bases, 8 bases remained unmatched. DNA of the CDR3: TGTGCCAGTCGACGGGACAGGGGTTCGGGGGAGCTGTTTTTT. It codes for CASRRDRGSGELFF.